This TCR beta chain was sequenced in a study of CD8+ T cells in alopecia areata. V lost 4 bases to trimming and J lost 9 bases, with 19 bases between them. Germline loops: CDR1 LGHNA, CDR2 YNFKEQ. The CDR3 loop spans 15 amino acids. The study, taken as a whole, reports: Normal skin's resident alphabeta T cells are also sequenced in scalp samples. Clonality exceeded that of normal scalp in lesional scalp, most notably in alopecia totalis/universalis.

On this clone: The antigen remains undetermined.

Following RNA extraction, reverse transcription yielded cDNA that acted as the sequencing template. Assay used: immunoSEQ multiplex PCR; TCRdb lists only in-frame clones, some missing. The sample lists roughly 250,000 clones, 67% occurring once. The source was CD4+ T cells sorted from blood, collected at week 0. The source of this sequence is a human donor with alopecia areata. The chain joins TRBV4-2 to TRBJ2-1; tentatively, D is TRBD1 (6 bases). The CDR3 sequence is CASSPGGSGDVEQFF. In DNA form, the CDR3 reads TGTGCCAGCAGCCCTGGGGGCTCCGGGGACGTTGAGCAGTTCTTC.